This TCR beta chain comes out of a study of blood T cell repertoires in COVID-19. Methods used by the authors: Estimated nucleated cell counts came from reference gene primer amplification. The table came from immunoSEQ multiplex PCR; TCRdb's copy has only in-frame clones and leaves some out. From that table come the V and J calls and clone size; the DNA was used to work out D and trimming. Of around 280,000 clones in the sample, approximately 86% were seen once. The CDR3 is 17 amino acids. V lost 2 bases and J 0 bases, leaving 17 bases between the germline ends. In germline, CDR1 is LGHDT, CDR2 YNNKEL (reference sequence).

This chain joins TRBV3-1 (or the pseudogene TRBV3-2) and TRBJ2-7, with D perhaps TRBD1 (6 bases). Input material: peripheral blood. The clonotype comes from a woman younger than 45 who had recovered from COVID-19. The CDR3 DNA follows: TGTGCCAGCAGCCAAACGTACTGGGGGCTAAGCTCCTACGAGCAGTACTTC. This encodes CASSQTYWGLSSYEQYF.